A selection of T cell receptor beta chains follows, all from one sample in a study of control samples from healthy donors and cancer patients. The table came from immunoSEQ multiplex PCR; TCRdb's copy has only in-frame clones and leaves some out. Of approximately 150,000 clones in the sample, about 90% are singletons; the top ten hold 3.2%. Sample: blood. The receptors come from a man aged 25-45 years in good health. Both conserved end residues are part of each CDR3. A row's size may be missing; if present it is once, few, many or a size class.

clone_size,j_call,v_call,cdr3_aa
.,TRBJ1-1,TRBV5-4,CASSLPARNTEAFF
.,TRBJ2-7,TRBV7-3,CASSLTGQGSYEQYF
.,TRBJ2-7,TRBV6-7,CAVKRTGVEQYF
.,TRBJ2-1,TRBV2,CASSEGGVGNEQFF
.,TRBJ2-7,TRBV11-2,CASSLRKASYEQYF
.,TRBJ1-3,TRBV27,CASSGFDRDSGNTIYF
.,TRBJ2-1,TRBV14,CASSHTNEQFF
.,TRBJ1-2,TRBV6-5,CASPTGGRRDGYTF
.,TRBJ2-5,TRBV6-5,CASSRTSIKETQYF
.,TRBJ2-7,TRBV20-1,CSARKGREQYF
.,TRBJ1-1,TRBV6-2/TRBV6-3,CASSYRGGVWMNTEAFF
.,TRBJ2-6,TRBV6-5,CASSINRSGANVLTF
.,TRBJ1-2,TRBV14,CASSSAGHGYTF
.,TRBJ1-2,TRBV5-1,CASSLMGGGYGYTF
.,TRBJ1-5,TRBV6-1,CASSEAGGQPQHF
.,TRBJ1-6,TRBV5-6,CASSLAGGGSYNSPLHF
few,TRBJ2-7,TRBV4-1,CASGQGYEQYF
.,TRBJ1-3,TRBV28,CASSRTGTGNTIYF
.,TRBJ1-1,TRBV2,CASTLGGTPAFF
.,TRBJ1-5,TRBV11-2,CASSLDSSSIQPQHF
.,TRBJ2-7,TRBV2,CASSEGRGSYEQYF
.,TRBJ1-1,TRBV18,CASSPKGAEAFF
few,TRBJ1-3,TRBV3-1/TRBV3-2,CASSLTGETIYF
.,TRBJ1-5,TRBV6-1,CASSEAWGGSNQPQHF
once,TRBJ1-2,TRBV9,CASSLNLQGTNYGYTF
.,TRBJ1-1,TRBV24-1,CATSTGDRMNTEAFF
.,TRBJ1-1,TRBV28,CASSRHVSMNTEAFF
.,TRBJ2-7,TRBV19,CASSRTVSSYEQYF
.,TRBJ1-1,TRBV6-6,CASSYPEGGMTEAFF
once,TRBJ1-1,TRBV5-1,CASSPWGAVNTEAFF
once,TRBJ2-3,TRBV5-1,CASSRADTQYF
.,TRBJ1-1,TRBV27,CASSFRGHTEAFF
.,TRBJ1-1,TRBV6-1,CASSFLGQGTEAFF
.,TRBJ1-1,TRBV3-1/TRBV3-2,CASSQGTRTEAFF
.,TRBJ1-5,TRBV14,CASTLRDENQPQHF
many,TRBJ1-1,TRBV4-2,CASSQDLGQKNTEAFF